These T cell receptor beta chains were read from a single sample in a study of T-cell memory formation after mild COVID-19. TCRdb passed the 5' RACE reads through MiXCR, listing each CDR3 protein once. Of 250,000 to 300,000 distinct CDR3 sequences in the sample, roughly 15% were seen once. Sequencing used PBMCs or a T cell subset sorted from them (not recorded which). All receptors derive from a man in his late teens or twenties who had mild COVID-19 (a few samples of this study predate the infection). Cell type and time point are not known. The CDR3 runs from the conserved cysteine through the conserved F or W. A D gene is named only where the DNA matches it firmly. Rows give clone size only sometimes, using once, few, many, or a class for an expanded clone.

clone size: once; J gene: TRBJ2-2; V gene: TRBV9; D gene: TRBD2; CDR3 DNA: TGTGCCAGCAGCGTACCCCGGGAGGGACCCGGCACCGGGGAGCTGTTTTTT; CDR3 protein: CASSVPREGPGTGELFF
clone size: NA; J gene: TRBJ2-2; V gene: TRBV12-3/TRBV12-4; D gene: TRBD2; CDR3 DNA: TGTGCCAGCACACCCCCGACCGGACTAGCGGCGAACACCGGGGAGCTGTTTTTT; CDR3 protein: CASTPPTGLAANTGELFF
clone size: NA; J gene: TRBJ1-5; V gene: TRBV7-2; D gene: NA; CDR3 DNA: TGTGCCAGCAGCACCGTCGTGAATCAGCCCCAGCATTTT; CDR3 protein: CASSTVVNQPQHF
clone size: once; J gene: TRBJ1-1; V gene: TRBV6-6; D gene: NA; CDR3 DNA: TGTGCCAGCAGTACTTCAGCTTCCATGAACACTGAAGCTTTCTTT; CDR3 protein: CASSTSASMNTEAFF
clone size: NA; J gene: TRBJ1-5; V gene: TRBV4-1; D gene: NA; CDR3 DNA: TGCGCCAGCAGCCCCTCCTTAGGGACCTATCAGCCCCAGCATTTT; CDR3 protein: CASSPSLGTYQPQHF
clone size: few; J gene: TRBJ2-5; V gene: TRBV7-3; D gene: NA; CDR3 DNA: TGTGCCAGCAGCCAGGGCCTAAGGGGAGAGACCCAGTACTTC; CDR3 protein: CASSQGLRGETQYF
clone size: NA; J gene: TRBJ1-4; V gene: TRBV5-5; D gene: TRBD1; CDR3 DNA: TGTGCCAGCAGCTTACGCAGGGGGCTCCTGGCTAATGAAAAACTGTTTTTT; CDR3 protein: CASSLRRGLLANEKLFF
clone size: NA; J gene: TRBJ2-3; V gene: TRBV9; D gene: NA; CDR3 DNA: TGTGCCAGCAGCCTTTACGGACCCACGACAGATACGCAGTATTTT; CDR3 protein: CASSLYGPTTDTQYF
clone size: many; J gene: TRBJ2-1; V gene: TRBV11-2; D gene: NA; CDR3 DNA: TGTGCCAGCAGCTTAGCTGGCGCCAGCTCCTACAATGAGCAGTTCTTC; CDR3 protein: CASSLAGASSYNEQFF
clone size: NA; J gene: TRBJ1-1; V gene: TRBV7-3; D gene: TRBD1; CDR3 DNA: TGTGCCAGCAGCTCCGGACAGGGGATAGCTTTCTTT; CDR3 protein: CASSSGQGIAFF
clone size: NA; J gene: TRBJ1-3; V gene: TRBV20-1; D gene: TRBD1; CDR3 DNA: TGCAGTTCCACAGGGGACTCTGGAAACACCATATATTTT; CDR3 protein: CSSTGDSGNTIYF
clone size: few; J gene: TRBJ2-5; V gene: TRBV5-1; D gene: TRBD2; CDR3 DNA: TGCGCCAGCAGCAACCAGGGAGGGGAGACCCAGTACTTC; CDR3 protein: CASSNQGGETQYF
clone size: NA; J gene: TRBJ2-7; V gene: TRBV29-1; D gene: TRBD1; CDR3 DNA: TGCAGCGCCTGGGACAGGAACTACGAGCAGTACTTC; CDR3 protein: CSAWDRNYEQYF
clone size: NA; J gene: TRBJ2-5; V gene: TRBV7-2; D gene: NA; CDR3 DNA: TGTGCCAGCAGCCGTTCATTGGGGGAACAAGAGACCCAGTACTTC; CDR3 protein: CASSRSLGEQETQYF
clone size: NA; J gene: TRBJ2-5; V gene: TRBV7-9; D gene: NA; CDR3 DNA: TGTGCCAGCAGCCCCCGTCCAGTAGAGACCCAGTACTTC; CDR3 protein: CASSPRPVETQYF
clone size: NA; J gene: TRBJ2-1; V gene: TRBV7-6; D gene: NA; CDR3 DNA: TGTGCCAGCAGCCCTTACGGCGGGCCCACTGGGAATGAGCAGTTCTTC; CDR3 protein: CASSPYGGPTGNEQFF
clone size: NA; J gene: TRBJ2-1; V gene: TRBV11-2; D gene: TRBD1; CDR3 DNA: TGTGCCAGCAGCTTTCCACAGGGGGCGCGCAATGAGCAGTTATTC; CDR3 protein: CASSFPQGARNEQLF
clone size: NA; J gene: TRBJ2-7; V gene: TRBV27; D gene: NA; CDR3 DNA: TGTGCCACCACGAGCCCAACCTACGAGCAGTACTTC; CDR3 protein: CATTSPTYEQYF
clone size: few; J gene: TRBJ1-4; V gene: TRBV5-6; D gene: NA; CDR3 DNA: TGTGCCAGCAGCTTGGGTTGGAGCGGTGAAAAACTGTTTTTT; CDR3 protein: CASSLGWSGEKLFF
clone size: NA; J gene: TRBJ2-5; V gene: TRBV7-2; D gene: TRBD2; CDR3 DNA: TGTGCCAGCGCCAAAGCGGGGGGGACGGAGACCCAGTACTTC; CDR3 protein: CASAKAGGTETQYF
clone size: few; J gene: TRBJ1-1; V gene: TRBV5-1; D gene: TRBD1; CDR3 DNA: TGCGCCAGCAGCTTGGCCGGGACAGGGGGCACTGAAGCTTTCTTT; CDR3 protein: CASSLAGTGGTEAFF
clone size: NA; J gene: TRBJ1-3; V gene: TRBV20-1; D gene: NA; CDR3 DNA: TGCAGTGCTAGAGCTCTCCAGGGTCTTTTCTCTGGAAACACCATATATTTT; CDR3 protein: CSARALQGLFSGNTIYF
clone size: NA; J gene: TRBJ2-1; V gene: TRBV5-6; D gene: NA; CDR3 DNA: TGTGCCAGCAGCCAGAGGGCAGGGAGATCGGATGAGCAGTTCTTC; CDR3 protein: CASSQRAGRSDEQFF
clone size: few; J gene: TRBJ1-2; V gene: TRBV25-1; D gene: NA; CDR3 DNA: TGTGCCAGCAGCCGAATCCCAGGGGATGGCTACACCTTC; CDR3 protein: CASSRIPGDGYTF
clone size: many; J gene: TRBJ2-3; V gene: TRBV12-3/TRBV12-4; D gene: NA; CDR3 DNA: TGTGCCAGCAGTTTGTATCCAGATACGCAGTATTTT; CDR3 protein: CASSLYPDTQYF
clone size: NA; J gene: TRBJ2-5; V gene: TRBV6-5; D gene: TRBD2; CDR3 DNA: TGTGCCAGCAGTAAGCGGGGGGGAGAGACCCAGTACTTC; CDR3 protein: CASSKRGGETQYF
clone size: NA; J gene: TRBJ2-1; V gene: TRBV4-1; D gene: NA; CDR3 DNA: TGCGCCAGCAGCCCCCAGGAGCATTCCTACAATGAGCAGTTCTTC; CDR3 protein: CASSPQEHSYNEQFF
clone size: NA; J gene: TRBJ1-1; V gene: TRBV29-1; D gene: NA; CDR3 DNA: TGCAGCGTTGACGGCAGACCTAACACTGAAGCTTTCTTT; CDR3 protein: CSVDGRPNTEAFF
clone size: few; J gene: TRBJ2-1; V gene: TRBV6-2/TRBV6-3; D gene: NA; CDR3 DNA: TGTGCCAGCAGTTGGACAGCAAGCAATGAGCAGTTCTTC; CDR3 protein: CASSWTASNEQFF
clone size: NA; J gene: TRBJ2-2; V gene: TRBV29-1; D gene: NA; CDR3 DNA: TGCAGCGTTTCAGAGCAACGGCCGAGGACCGGGGAGCTGTTTTTT; CDR3 protein: CSVSEQRPRTGELFF
clone size: NA; J gene: TRBJ2-4; V gene: TRBV28; D gene: NA; CDR3 DNA: TGTGCCAGCAGTCCCCGCGTGGGGGCGGACATTCAGTACTTC; CDR3 protein: CASSPRVGADIQYF
clone size: few; J gene: TRBJ2-3; V gene: TRBV20-1; D gene: TRBD1; CDR3 DNA: TGCAGTGCGATCACAGGGGGCTGGGAAGATACGCAGTATTTT; CDR3 protein: CSAITGGWEDTQYF
clone size: few; J gene: TRBJ2-1; V gene: TRBV5-1; D gene: NA; CDR3 DNA: TGCGCCAGCAGCTTGCCCCTGCACAATGAGCAGTTCTTC; CDR3 protein: CASSLPLHNEQFF
clone size: NA; J gene: TRBJ2-5; V gene: TRBV10-3; D gene: TRBD2; CDR3 DNA: TGTGACATCAGTACTAGCGGGGACGTGGACCAGTACTTC; CDR3 protein: CDISTSGDVDQYF
clone size: NA; J gene: TRBJ2-7; V gene: TRBV5-1; D gene: NA; CDR3 DNA: TGCGCCAGCAGCTTTCTAGCGCCGGGCGAGCAGTACTTC; CDR3 protein: CASSFLAPGEQYF
clone size: NA; J gene: TRBJ2-7; V gene: TRBV12-3/TRBV12-4; D gene: NA; CDR3 DNA: TGTGCCAGCTCCCCAGGGGCCGGTTCCCGGTACTTC; CDR3 protein: CASSPGAGSRYF
clone size: NA; J gene: TRBJ1-5; V gene: TRBV27; D gene: TRBD1; CDR3 DNA: TGTGCCAGCAGTCTCGGACAGGGAAGGCGGCCCCAGCATTTT; CDR3 protein: CASSLGQGRRPQHF
clone size: few; J gene: TRBJ2-3; V gene: TRBV7-3; D gene: NA; CDR3 DNA: TGTGCCAGTGCTGCCGGACCTCCAGATACGCAGTATTTT; CDR3 protein: CASAAGPPDTQYF
clone size: NA; J gene: TRBJ2-1; V gene: TRBV5-1; D gene: NA; CDR3 DNA: TGCGCCAGCAGCTTGGACCGGGGCGGGCGTGAGCAGTTCTTC; CDR3 protein: CASSLDRGGREQFF
clone size: few; J gene: TRBJ1-2; V gene: TRBV6-6; D gene: TRBD1; CDR3 DNA: TGTGCCAGCAGCTGGACAGGGGAAGGCTACACCTTC; CDR3 protein: CASSWTGEGYTF